The 7 T cell receptor beta chains below come from one sample, sequenced in a study of vaccination and CD4 T cells after COVID-19. A single record per CDR3 protein comes from TCRdb applying MiXCR to the PCR reads. Of roughly 30,000 distinct CDR3 sequences listed, 51% were seen once; the top ten hold more than 5%. Time point meaning: late sampling 161 to 241 days after vaccination in a few convalescent patients. The sequencing used CD4+ T cells from blood, collected about 7 months after SARS-CoV-2 vaccination. These receptors originate from a human donor who had recovered from COVID-19.

V is TRBV6-1 and J is TRBJ1-2; D call uncertain. The CDR3 is 11 residues long. Trimming took off 2 bases at V and 7 bases at J, with 5 bases between the two ends. Germline values: CDR1 MNHNS, CDR2 SASEGT. The chain's CDR3 is CASSEFGGYTF. The CDR3 DNA sequence: TGTGCCAGCAGTGAATTCGGTGGCTACACCTTC.

This chain connects TRBV2 to TRBJ2-3; D possibly corresponds to TRBD2 (7 bases). The CDR3 runs to 17 residues. The germline V gene encodes CDR1 SNHLY and CDR2 FYNNEI. With 4 bases removed from V and 6 bases from J, the gap between germline ends came to 23 bases. The CDR3, as DNA: TGTGCCAGCAGTGGGGAGGGCCCGGGGGCCCATTGGGATACGCAGTATTTT. It yields the protein CASSGEGPGAHWDTQYF.

The rearrangement joins TRBV10-3 to TRBJ2-5, with D possibly called TRBD1 or TRBD2 (5 bases each). Germline-derived CDR1 and CDR2 are ENHRY and SYGVKD. The ends were cut back, 11 bases at V and 5 bases at J, with 21 bases in the middle. This CDR3 has 14 residues. The CDR3, as DNA: TGTGCCGCCCGACGGGACCTAACGGGGGAGACCCAGTACTTC. This translates into CAARRDLTGETQYF.

The chain has TRBV20-1 and TRBJ2-2; the match to TRBD2 covers 13 bases. V trimming: 2 bases; J trimming: 7 bases; junction bases outside the gene matches: 7. This CDR3 comprises 16 residues. The germline V gene has CDR1 DFQATT and CDR2 SNEGSKA (reference sequence). The CDR3 DNA is TGCAGTGCTAGATTACTAGCGGGAGGGCCAGGCGGGGAGCTGTTTTTT. This codes for CSARLLAGGPGGELFF.

The V gene is TRBV2, the J gene TRBJ1-1; D remains unclear. The CDR3 loop spans 14 amino acids. CDR1 and CDR2 (germline): SNHLY, FYNNEI. V was trimmed by 7 bases and J by 2 bases, leaving 14 bases between them. In DNA form, the CDR3 reads TGTGCCAGCACCCTGGAGGTGGGTAACACTGAAGCTTTCTTT. It specifies CASTLEVGNTEAFF.

This chain links TRBV10-3 with TRBJ1-1, with TRBD1 as a possible D gene (6 bases). Germline-derived CDR1 and CDR2 are ENHRY and SYGVKD. This CDR3 has 15 amino acids. Trimming shortened V by 4 bases and J by 2 bases, and 14 bases separated the two germline ends. As DNA, the CDR3 is TGTGCCATCAGTGGAACAGGGAAGCGTAACACTGAAGCTTTCTTT. It yields the protein CAISGTGKRNTEAFF.

This chain uses TRBV7-8 with TRBJ2-1; a possible D gene is TRBD2 (5 bases). V was clipped by 6 bases and J by 6 bases, with 9 bases between them. CDR1 and CDR2 (germline): SGHVS, FQNEAQ. The CDR3 length is 12 residues. In DNA form, the CDR3 reads TGTGCCAGCAGATACGGACTCAATGAGCAGTTCTTC. Translation gives CASRYGLNEQFF.